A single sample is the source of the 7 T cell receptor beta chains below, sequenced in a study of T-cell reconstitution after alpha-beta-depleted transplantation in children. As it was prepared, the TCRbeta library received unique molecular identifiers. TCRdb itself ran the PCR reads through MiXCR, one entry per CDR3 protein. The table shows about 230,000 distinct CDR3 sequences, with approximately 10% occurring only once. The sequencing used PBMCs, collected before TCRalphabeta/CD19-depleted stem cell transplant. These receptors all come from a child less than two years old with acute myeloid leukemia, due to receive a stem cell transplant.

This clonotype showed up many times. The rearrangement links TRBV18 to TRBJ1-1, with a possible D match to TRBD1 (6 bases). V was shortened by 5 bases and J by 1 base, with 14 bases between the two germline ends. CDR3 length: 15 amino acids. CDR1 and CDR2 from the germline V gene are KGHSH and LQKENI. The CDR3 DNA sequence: TGTGCCAGCTCATCTTCGACAGGCCCGAACACTGAAGCTTTCTTT. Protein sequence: CASSSSTGPNTEAFF.

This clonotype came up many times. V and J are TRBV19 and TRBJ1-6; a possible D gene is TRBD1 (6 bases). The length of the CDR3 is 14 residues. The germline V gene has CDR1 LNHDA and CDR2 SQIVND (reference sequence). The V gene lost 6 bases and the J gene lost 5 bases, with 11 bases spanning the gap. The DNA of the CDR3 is TGTGCCAGTAGGACCAGGGGAGATAATTCACCCCTCCACTTT. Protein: CASRTRGDNSPLHF.

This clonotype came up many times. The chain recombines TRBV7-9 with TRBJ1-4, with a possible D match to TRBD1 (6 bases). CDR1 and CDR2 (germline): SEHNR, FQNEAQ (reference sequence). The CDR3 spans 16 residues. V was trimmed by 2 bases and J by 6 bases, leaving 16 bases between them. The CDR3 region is CASSLRGDGGYEKLFF. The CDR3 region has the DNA TGTGCCAGCAGCTTAAGGGGGGACGGGGGATATGAAAAACTGTTTTTT.

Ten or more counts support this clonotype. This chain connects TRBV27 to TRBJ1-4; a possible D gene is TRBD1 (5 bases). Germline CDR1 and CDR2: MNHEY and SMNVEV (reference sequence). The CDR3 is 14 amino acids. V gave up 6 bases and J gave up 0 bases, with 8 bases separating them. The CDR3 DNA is TGTGCCAGCAGCACGGGACCAACTAATGAAAAACTGTTTTTT. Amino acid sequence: CASSTGPTNEKLFF.

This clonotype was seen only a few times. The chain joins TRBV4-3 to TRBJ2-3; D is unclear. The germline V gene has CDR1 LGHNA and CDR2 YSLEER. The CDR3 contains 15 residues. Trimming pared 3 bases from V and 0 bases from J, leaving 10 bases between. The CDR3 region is CASSHLHESTDTQYF. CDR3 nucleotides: TGCGCCAGCAGCCACCTCCACGAGAGCACAGATACGCAGTATTTT.

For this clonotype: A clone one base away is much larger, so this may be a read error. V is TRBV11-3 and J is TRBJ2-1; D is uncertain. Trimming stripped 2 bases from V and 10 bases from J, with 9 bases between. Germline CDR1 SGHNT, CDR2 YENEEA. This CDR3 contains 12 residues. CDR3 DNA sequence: TGTGCCAGCAGCTTAAACAGCCAAGAGCAGTTCTTC. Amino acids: CASSLNSQEQFF. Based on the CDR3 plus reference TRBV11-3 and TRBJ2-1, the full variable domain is EAGVVQSPRYKIIEKKQPVAFWCNPISGHNTLYWYLQNLGQGPELLIRYENEEAVDDSQLPKDRFSAERLKGVDSTLKIQPAELGDSAVYLCASSLNSQEQFFGPGTRLTVL.

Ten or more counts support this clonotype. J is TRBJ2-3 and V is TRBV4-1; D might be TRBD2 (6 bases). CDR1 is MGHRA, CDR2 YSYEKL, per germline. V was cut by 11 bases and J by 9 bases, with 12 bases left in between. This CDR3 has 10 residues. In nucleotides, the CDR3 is TGCGCCGCCGACCGGGGGACGCAGTATTTT. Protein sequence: CAADRGTQYF.